These 29 T cell receptor beta chains share one sample of origin, sequenced in a study of tissue T cells after allogeneic stem cell transplantation. The assay was immunoSEQ multiplex PCR, and TCRdb's table has in-frame clones only and misses some. The table includes about 4,600 clones, approximately 49% detected once. Time point reported: mouse harvest day 14 after allogeneic transplant. Each mouse received 10^7 T-cell-depleted marrow cells plus 10^6 splenic CD5+ T cells by tail vein. Specimen: lymph node tissue. These receptors were taken from a female BALB/c mouse given C57BL/6 T cells with graft-versus-host disease after an allogeneic hematopoietic cell transplant.

Comment on this clone: The gene names given are mouse names. The read falls 1 residue short of the CDR3 end, and the missing part is taken from the germline J gene. Other DNA sequences from this sample encode an identical CDR3 as well. This chain links TRBV3 with TRBJ2-7; possibly TRBD1 for D (5 bases). The length of the CDR3 is 13 residues. Germline V gene sequence: CDR1 SNHLY, CDR2 FYNGKV (reference sequence). V shed 5 bases and J shed 2 bases, with 10 bases lying between them. The sequenced CDR3 bases are TGTGCCAGCAGCCTCGGACAAACCTATGAACAGTAC. Protein sequence: CASSLGQTYEQY. In full, the CDR3 is CASSLGQTYEQYF.

This clone came up a few times. Mouse gene names apply. The read ends 1 residue before the CDR3 terminus; that terminus is restored from the germline J gene. V usage is TRBV13-1 and J usage is TRBJ2-1; TRBD2 matches 11 bases. The CDR3 totals 14 residues. With V trimmed by 5 bases and J by 7 bases, 5 bases remained unmatched. From germline, CDR1 is NSHNY and CDR2 SYGAGN. CDR3 bases read: TGTGCCAGCAGACTGGGGGGGCGAGGGGCTGAGCAGTTC. It is translated as CASRLGGRGAEQF. The full CDR3 sequence reads CASRLGGRGAEQFF.

This clone came up a few times. Here the gene names and germline are mouse. The read terminates 1 residue before the CDR3 end, so the remaining end is supplied by the germline J gene. V and J are TRBV26 and TRBJ1-3, with no clear D. Looked up from germline, CDR1 is KGHPV and CDR2 is FQNQEV (reference sequence). Trimming shortened V by 1 base and J by 0 bases, and 4 bases separated the two germline ends. The CDR3 contains 14 residues. The CDR3 bases that were read are TGTGCCAGCAGTCTGTACCTTTCTGGAAATACGCTCTAT. As protein: CASSLYLSGNTLY. The complete CDR3 sequence is CASSLYLSGNTLYF.

A remark on this clone: A single base is all that separates this from a far larger clone, so a read error is likely. Each gene name is a mouse one. The observed sequence ends 1 residue before the CDR3 terminus, with the missing tail filled in from the germline J gene. J is TRBJ2-7 and V is TRBV1; weak D call: TRBD1 (6 bases). This CDR3 has 12 residues. CDR1 is NSQYPW, CDR2 LRSPGD, per germline (reference sequence). CDR3 amino acids: CPCSAGQYEQYF. The sequenced CDR3 bases are TGCCCCTGCAGTGCGGGACAATATGAACAGTAC.

For this clone: Mouse names are used for the genes. The read comes to an end 1 residue before the CDR3 does, leaving the germline J gene to fill in the end. The chain combines TRBV4 with TRBJ2-7, with 13 bases aligning to TRBD2. This CDR3 is built from 14 residues. Germline V gene lookup returns CDR1 LGHDT and CDR2 YNNKQL (reference sequence). V lost 5 bases and J lost 6; bases outside the gene matches: 4. The CDR3 loop is CASSRTGGALEQYF. The DNA read from the CDR3 is TGTGCCAGCAGCCGGACTGGGGGGGCGCTTGAACAGTAC.

By share of the sample, this clone is medium-sized. Germline and genes here are mouse. The CDR3 is cut off 1 residue early in the read; its end comes from the germline J gene. The chain recombines TRBV13-2 with TRBJ2-7, with a weak D call TRBD1 (6 bases). The germline V and J ends were trimmed by 3 bases and 3 bases, with 10 bases remaining between them. CDR3 size: 13 residues. Germline CDR1 reads NNHNN; CDR2 reads SYGAGS (reference sequence). CDR3 amino acids: CASGAPGHYEQYF. CDR3 DNA (partial): TGTGCCAGCGGTGCCCCGGGACACTATGAACAGTAC.

This clone was picked up a small number of times. The gene names here belong to mouse. The sequenced fragment ends 1 residue before the CDR3 boundary, so the rest is inferred from the germline J gene. The chain couples TRBV31 to TRBJ2-7; 8 nucleotides agree with TRBD2. The ends lost 1 base at V and 3 bases at J; junction bases unmatched: 2. Looked up from germline, CDR1 is GKSSPN and CDR2 is SITVG. This CDR3 region has 13 residues. This chain's CDR3 is CAWSQWGGYEQYF. The sequenced part of the CDR3 DNA is TGTGCCTGGAGTCAGTGGGGGGGCTATGAACAGTAC.

This clone turned up a few times. Gene labels here are mouse ones. The read stops 1 residue short of the end of the CDR3; the missing end is completed from the germline J gene. J is TRBJ2-7 and V is TRBV20; D gene uncertain. V gave up 1 base and J gave up 4 bases, with 2 bases separating them. CDR1 is GFQATS and CDR2 is STVNSAI in the germline V gene. This CDR3 spans 10 amino acids. The CDR3 loop reads CGARGYEQYF. The CDR3 DNA, read in part, is TGTGGTGCTAGGGGGTATGAACAGTAC.

This clone was recorded a few times. Gene names and germline refer to mouse. The read ends 1 residue early relative to the CDR3; the germline J gene fills the gap. The V call is TRBV26, the J call TRBJ2-5; D perhaps matches TRBD1 (5 bases). The V and J ends lost 6 bases and 2 bases respectively, with 9 bases between them. The CDR3 length is 13 residues. Germline V gene sequence: CDR1 KGHPV, CDR2 FQNQEV (reference sequence). The CDR3 DNA, read in part, is TGTGCCAGCAGAATCAGGGCCCAAGACACCCAGTAC. Its protein is CASRIRAQDTQY. The full CDR3 reads CASRIRAQDTQYF. The variable domain in full, with the rest retrieved from reference TRBV26 and TRBJ2-5, is NSKVIQTPRYLVKGQGQKAKMRCIPEKGHPVVFWYQQNKNNEFKFLINFQNQEVLQQIDMTEKRFSAECPSNSPCSLEIQSSEAGDSALYLCASRIRAQDTQYFGPGTRLLVL.

Note on this clone: The genes and germline here are from mouse. The read comes to an end 1 residue before the CDR3 does, leaving the germline J gene to fill in the end. The J gene is TRBJ2-4, the V gene TRBV13-3, with 7 bases lining up with TRBD2. The CDR3 consists of 14 residues. J was trimmed by 0 bases and V by 3 bases; bases with no gene match: 1. Germline assignment: CDR1 NNHDY and CDR2 SYVADS. The part of the CDR3 DNA that was read is TGTGCCAGCAGTGGGGGGGGTAGTCAAAACACCTTGTAC. It codes for CASSGGGSQNTLY. The CDR3 in full is CASSGGGSQNTLYF.

There are a few counts of this clone. Each gene name is a mouse one. The read ends 1 residue early relative to the CDR3; the germline J gene fills the gap. The genes are TRBV19 and TRBJ1-1; TRBD1 agrees at 10 bases. Germline lookup yields CDR1 FNHDT and CDR2 SITEND (reference sequence). After removal of 0 bases from V and 3 bases from J, the junction contained 5 bases not matched to a gene. CDR3 length: 16 amino acids. Partial CDR3 DNA: TGTGCCAGCAGTATAGTGGGGACAGGGGAGGACACAGAAGTCTTC. This encodes CASSIVGTGEDTEVF. The full CDR3 is CASSIVGTGEDTEVFF.

The table lists this clone with a few counts. The gene names here belong to mouse. The read ends 1 residue early relative to the CDR3; the germline J gene fills the gap. The genes are TRBV13-1 and TRBJ2-1; D is ambiguous. Deletions cut 4 bases from V and 3 bases from J, with 8 bases between. CDR3 length: 13 amino acids. Germline V gene sequence: CDR1 NSHNY, CDR2 SYGAGN. CDR3 sequence: CASSSRAYAEQFF. CDR3 DNA, as far as it was read: TGTGCCAGCAGTTCGAGGGCCTATGCTGAGCAGTTC.

Of note for this clone: Gene names and germline refer to mouse. Coverage ceases 1 residue before the CDR3 finishes, and the germline J gene fills in the end. This sequence joins TRBV31 and TRBJ2-4; D tentatively reads TRBD1 or TRBD2 (6 bases each). Trimming pared 0 bases from V and 7 bases from J, leaving 11 bases between. Germline CDR1 GKSSPN, CDR2 SITVG. The CDR3 has 13 amino acids. The CDR3 sequence: CAWSLRGEDTLYF. The part of the CDR3 DNA that was read is TGTGCCTGGAGTCTGAGGGGGGAAGACACCTTGTAC.

Of note for this clone: Germline and genes: mouse. The read stops 1 residue short of the end of the CDR3; the missing end is completed from the germline J gene. The V call is TRBV26, the J call TRBJ2-7; 9 nucleotides match TRBD1. Germline V lookup: CDR1 KGHPV, CDR2 FQNQEV (reference sequence). The V and J ends lost 1 base and 5 bases, in that order; junction bases with no gene match: 3. This CDR3 region has 14 residues. The part of the CDR3 DNA that was read is TGTGCCAGCAGTCTGTGGGACAGGGCCCATGAACAGTAC. Translated: CASSLWDRAHEQY. The whole CDR3 sequence is CASSLWDRAHEQYF.

As concerns this clone: Mouse germline and gene names are used. The read terminates 1 residue ahead of where the CDR3 ends, so the germline J gene completes it. This chain uses TRBV3 with TRBJ2-7; D is possibly TRBD1 (6 bases). Germline V gene data show CDR1 as SNHLY and CDR2 as FYNGKV (reference sequence). The ends were cut back, 5 bases at V and 0 bases at J, with 11 bases in the middle. This CDR3 is built from 14 residues. CDR3 protein: CASSPGTISYEQYF. The part of the CDR3 DNA that was read is TGTGCCAGCAGCCCCGGGACAATCTCCTATGAACAGTAC.

A note on this clone: The gene symbols are mouse symbols. The read is 1 residue too short to cover the CDR3 end, so that end is filled in from the germline J gene. The J gene is TRBJ1-6, the V gene TRBV12-1; TRBD1 is a possible D gene (6 bases). TRBJ1-6 is labeled an ORF, and its function is uncertain. The ends were cut back, 2 bases at V and 5 bases at J, with 9 bases in the middle. This CDR3 contains 14 residues. CDR1 is SGHSN and CDR2 is HYEKVE in the germline V gene. CDR3 region: CASSPGQNNSPLYF. The CDR3 bases that were read are TGTGCCAGCTCTCCGGGACAAAATAATTCGCCCCTCTAC.

About this clone: Gene names follow the mouse nomenclature. The read gets to within 1 residue of the CDR3 end, and the germline J gene fills in the rest. This chain uses TRBV29 with TRBJ1-2; perhaps TRBD1 as D (5 bases). Germline-derived CDR1 and CDR2 are MSHET and SYDVDS. Trimming took 5 bases from V and 1 from J, leaving 8 bases between them. This CDR3 comprises 13 residues. CDR3 loop: CASSPGVNSDYTF. The DNA read from the CDR3 is TGTGCTAGCAGTCCGGGGGTAAACTCCGACTACACC.

In its sample, this clone was seen a few times. Mouse gene names and germline throughout. The read falls 1 residue short of the CDR3 end, and the missing part is taken from the germline J gene. V and J are TRBV15 and TRBJ2-5, with TRBD2 matching 8 bases. The CDR3 is 14 residues long. Trimming took 5 bases from V and 1 from J; bases not matched to a gene: 2. Germline-derived CDR1 and CDR2 are SGHND and FRSKSL. The sequenced part of the CDR3 DNA is TGTGCCAGCAGTCGGGGACTGGACCAAGACACCCAGTAC. It translates to CASSRGLDQDTQY. The whole CDR3 region reads CASSRGLDQDTQYF.

This clone occurred once. Mouse names are used for the genes. The read is 1 residue too short to cover the CDR3 end, so that end is filled in from the germline J gene. This chain connects TRBV26 to TRBJ1-4, with 9 bases that match TRBD1. Unmatched junction bases numbered 2, after V lost 4 bases and J lost 5 bases. The length of the CDR3 is 14 residues. Germline loops: CDR1 KGHPV, CDR2 FQNQEV (reference sequence). The CDR3 here is CASSPGTGNERLFF. The sequenced CDR3 bases are TGTGCCAGCAGTCCCGGGACAGGGAACGAAAGATTATTT.

About this clone itself: Germline and genes: mouse. The sequence runs out 1 residue before the end of the CDR3; the remainder is reconstructed from the germline J gene. This chain joins TRBV1 and TRBJ1-1; D possibly corresponds to TRBD1 (6 bases). There are 15 residues in the CDR3. The V gene lost 3 bases and the J gene lost 1 base, with 12 bases spanning the gap. Germline V lookup: CDR1 NSQYPW, CDR2 LRSPGD (reference sequence). The CDR3 loop is CTCSALPGQNTEVFF. The DNA read from the CDR3 is TGCACCTGCAGTGCTCTCCCGGGACAAAACACAGAAGTCTTC. The full variable domain, completed using reference TRBV1 and TRBJ1-1, is VTLLEQNPRWRLVPRGQAVNLRCILKNSQYPWMSWYQQDLQKQLQWLFTLRSPGDKEVKSLPGADYLATRVTDTELRLQVANMSQGRTLYCTCSALPGQNTEVFFGKGTRLTVV.

This clone was detected only a few times. Mouse gene names apply. The sequenced part of the CDR3 DNA is TGTGCCAGCAGTGATAGGGCTGGGGCGAACTATGCTGAGCAGTTC. Protein sequence: CASSDRAGANYAEQF. The full CDR3 protein is CASSDRAGANYAEQFF. The rearrangement links TRBV13-1 to TRBJ2-1, with a tentative D call TRBD2 (6 bases). The CDR3 end is not reached by the read, which stops 1 residue before it; the germline J gene fills it in. Germline values: CDR1 NSHNY, CDR2 SYGAGN. Trimming pared 1 base from V and 1 base from J, leaving 12 bases between. The CDR3 consists of 16 residues.

Note on this clone: The gene symbols are mouse symbols. The read is 1 residue too short to cover the CDR3 end, so that end is filled in from the germline J gene. The rearrangement uses TRBV3 and TRBJ2-7; 10 nucleotides agree with TRBD1. Germline CDR1 SNHLY, CDR2 FYNGKV (reference sequence). The V segment lost 1 base and the J segment 7 bases; nucleotides outside the gene matches: 4. The length of the CDR3 is 14 residues. CDR3 bases read: TGTGCCAGCAGCTTAGGACAGGGGGCGAGAGAACAGTAC. Amino acid sequence: CASSLGQGAREQY. Given in full, the CDR3 is CASSLGQGAREQYF.

This clone was seen a handful of times. Gene names are mouse gene names. The read terminates 1 residue before the CDR3 end, so the remaining end is supplied by the germline J gene. The chain uses TRBV19 and TRBJ2-7; D not resolved. The CDR3 totals 12 residues. V was pared by 5 bases and J by 3 bases, with 9 bases between. Germline values: CDR1 FNHDT, CDR2 SITEND (reference sequence). CDR3 amino acids: CASSRGHYEQYF. The CDR3 DNA, read in part, is TGTGCCAGCAGCCGAGGGCACTATGAACAGTAC.

In regard to this clone: Any gene name here is a mouse gene name. The CDR3 extends 1 residue past the end of the read, so its final part is completed from the germline J gene. The chain carries TRBV13-2 and TRBJ2-7, with 9 bases that match TRBD1. The J segment lost 7 bases and the V segment lost 1 base, leaving 9 bases of the junction unmatched. The CDR3 runs 15 residues. Germline CDR1 and CDR2: NNHNN and SYGAGS (reference sequence). This chain's CDR3 is CASGDLEDRGLEQYF. The CDR3 DNA, read in part, is TGTGCCAGCGGTGATCTTGAGGACAGGGGTCTAGAACAGTAC.

In the case of this clone: Gene labels here are mouse ones. The CDR3 end is not reached by the read, which stops 1 residue before it; the germline J gene fills it in. The V gene is TRBV12-1, the J gene TRBJ2-7; 9 nucleotides align to TRBD2. CDR1 and CDR2 (germline): SGHSN, HYEKVE. This CDR3 region has 14 residues. Losses at the gene ends were 3 bases for V and 0 bases for J; bases not matched to a gene: 2. The CDR3 sequence is CASSDWGISYEQYF. The DNA read from the CDR3 is TGTGCCAGCTCTGACTGGGGGATCTCCTATGAACAGTAC.

This clone is a singleton in its sample. The germline and genes are mouse ones. CDR3 in amino acids: CASSLGGAPTLYF. Partial CDR3 DNA: TGTGCCAGCAGCTTAGGGGGGGCCCCCACCTTGTAC. The chain carries TRBV3 and TRBJ2-4; the D gene is possibly TRBD2 (7 bases). The read halts 1 residue ahead of the CDR3 end, with the missing end drawn from the germline J gene. Trimming left V 1 base short and J 8 bases short, with 10 bases between. Germline V gene sequence: CDR1 SNHLY, CDR2 FYNGKV (reference sequence). The CDR3 consists of 13 residues.

About this clone: Any gene name here is a mouse gene name. The read terminates 1 residue before the CDR3 end, so the remaining end is supplied by the germline J gene. The chain combines TRBV23 with TRBJ2-4; TRBD1, the D gene given by the table, was not confirmed from the DNA. Germline lookup yields CDR1 KGHTA and CDR2 FQNQQP. The CDR3 is 13 amino acids. Incomplete CDR3 DNA: TGCTCCAGCAGCCGGGACAAACAAAACACCTTGTAC. Its translation is CSSSRDKQNTLY. The CDR3, in full, reads CSSSRDKQNTLYF.

This clone was seen a handful of times. Gene names and germline refer to mouse. The sequence runs out 1 residue before the end of the CDR3; the remainder is reconstructed from the germline J gene. The J gene is TRBJ1-3, the V gene TRBV15, with TRBD1 matching over 7 bases. Germline CDR1 reads SGHND; CDR2 reads FRSKSL. This CDR3 comprises 14 residues. V shed 6 bases and J 0 bases; nucleotides not matched to a gene: 2. CDR3 amino acids: CASRDRNSGNTLYF. CDR3 DNA (partial): TGTGCCAGCAGGGACAGGAATTCTGGAAATACGCTCTAT. Looking up the rest from reference TRBV15 and TRBJ1-3 gives the full variable domain: DAGVTQTPRHEVAEKGQTIILKCEPVSGHNDLFWYRQTKIQGLELLSYFRSKSLMEDGGAFKDRFKAEMLNSSFSTLKIQPTEPKDSAVYLCASRDRNSGNTLYFGEGSRLIVV.

This clone was counted only a few times. Gene and germline names: mouse. The read terminates 1 residue before the CDR3 end, so the remaining end is supplied by the germline J gene. The J gene is TRBJ2-1, the V gene TRBV2; 14 bases align to TRBD2. The length of the CDR3 is 17 residues. Germline lookup yields CDR1 LGHNA and CDR2 YSYQKL. Germline trimming cut 1 base from V and 2 bases from J; bases unmatched to any gene: 1. This CDR3 is CASSQGDWGGYYAEQFF. The CDR3 bases that were read are TGTGCCAGCAGCCAAGGGGACTGGGGGGGCTACTATGCTGAGCAGTTC.